Shown below are 25 T cell receptor beta chains from a single sample sequenced in a study of blood T cell repertoires in COVID-19 (dated by TCRdb to 2019 to 2021). Libraries were constructed by the immunoSEQ multiplex PCR assay. In TCRdb, the immuneACCESS table is reduced to in-frame sequences with V and J assigned. These tables do not hold every clone; where another copy was compared, an unresolved V gene accounts for under half, and the others remain unexplained. The sample profile shows 150,000 to 200,000 clones; about 80% of them were found once. Together, the top ten hold approximately 2.4% of the sample. Sample: peripheral blood. The receptors here all came from a human donor with acute or convalescent COVID-19. The donor label of this sample is uncertain.

This sequence joins TRBV5-4 and TRBJ1-1; the match to TRBD1 covers 7 bases. Germline V gives CDR1 SGHNT, CDR2 YYREEE (reference sequence). The CDR3 runs 14 residues. J gave up 3 bases and V 0 bases, and 2 bases lay outside the gene matches. The CDR3 region has the DNA TGTGCCAGCAGCTTGGACAGGGGCGACACTGAAGCTTTCTTT. Amino acid sequence: CASSLDRGDTEAFF.

This chain joins TRBV12-5 and TRBJ2-2; 8 nucleotides match TRBD1. The V gene end was trimmed by 0 bases and the J gene end by 6 bases; junction bases not matched to a gene: 12. Germline-derived CDR1 and CDR2 are LGHNT and FRNRAP. The CDR3 has 18 amino acids. CDR3 nucleotides: TGTGCTAGTGGTTTGGTAGGACAGGGTGTAATTTGGGCCGGGGAGCTGTTTTTT. This sequence encodes CASGLVGQGVIWAGELFF.

CDR3 coding DNA: TGTGCCAGCAGTGAGCGTAGGGGACAGGGTAATCAGCCCCAGCATTTT. Its translation is CASSERRGQGNQPQHF. The chain joins TRBV2 to TRBJ1-5; TRBD1 matches at 9 bases. The germline CDR1 and CDR2 sequences are SNHLY and FYNNEI. The V gene end was trimmed by 3 bases and the J gene end by 4 bases; junction bases not matched to a gene: 7. CDR3 length: 16 amino acids.

This chain uses TRBV11-1 with TRBJ1-5; D is uncertain. This CDR3 comprises 15 residues. CDR1 SGHAT and CDR2 FQDESV come from the germline V gene (reference sequence). Trimming pared 1 base from V and 1 base from J, leaving 8 bases between. DNA for the CDR3: TGTGCCAGCAGCTTAGACGCAGGCAGCAATCAGCCCCAGCATTTT. The encoded protein is CASSLDAGSNQPQHF.

This sequence joins TRBV19 and TRBJ2-5; 9 positions match TRBD2. V was clipped by 6 bases and J by 4 bases; unmatched bases: 6. Germline values: CDR1 LNHDA, CDR2 SQIVND (reference sequence). This CDR3 comprises 14 residues. For the CDR3, the DNA is TGTGCCAGTAGAAAAGCGGGAGGAACAGAGACCCAGTACTTC. This sequence encodes CASRKAGGTETQYF.

The rearrangement uses TRBV7-3 and TRBJ2-3; the D gene is possibly TRBD2 (5 bases). V was clipped by 3 bases and J by 2 bases, with 12 bases between them. Germline CDR1 and CDR2: SGHTA and FQGTGA. This CDR3 has 15 amino acids. In DNA, the CDR3 is TGTGCCAGCAGCTTGAGCGGCCAGATCACAGATACGCAGTATTTT. Its protein product is CASSLSGQITDTQYF.

In this sample, this clone turned up once. V and J are TRBV6-2 or TRBV6-3 and TRBJ2-5; perhaps TRBD1 as D (6 bases). Germline V gene data show CDR1 as MNHEY and CDR2 as SVGEGT. This CDR3 has 15 amino acids. Trimming cost V 5 bases and J 2 bases, with 15 bases left between them. The CDR3 bases are TGTGCCAGCAGTGTATGGGACACACGACAAGAGACCCAGTACTTC. Translating gives CASSVWDTRQETQYF.

This sequence joins TRBV15 and TRBJ2-5, with D possibly matching TRBD1 (5 bases). The CDR3 consists of 15 residues. The V end was cut by 3 bases, the J end by 5 bases, with 16 bases between. Germline V gene lookup returns CDR1 LNHNV and CDR2 YYDKDF (reference sequence). The CDR3 loop reads CATSRDTKGMETQYF. The DNA for the CDR3 is TGTGCCACCAGCAGGGACACTAAGGGGATGGAGACCCAGTACTTC.

This clone was recorded only once. This sequence joins TRBV5-8 and TRBJ1-6, with a weak D call TRBD1 (5 bases). Trimming removed 0 bases at V and 6 bases at J, with 10 bases between. CDR3 length: 15 residues. Per the germline V gene, CDR1 is SGHTS and CDR2 is YDEGEE. CDR3 residues: CASSLVGRINSPLHF. The CDR3 nucleotides are TGTGCCAGCAGCTTGGTGGGGCGCATTAATTCACCCCTCCACTTT.

The CDR3 sequence is CASSLTGDTLGGEQFF. The CDR3 nucleotides read TGTGCCAGCAGCTTAACAGGGGACACTCTGGGCGGTGAGCAGTTCTTC. This chain links TRBV9 with TRBJ2-1, with TRBD1 matching 7 bases. The V gene's germline CDR1 is SGDLS and CDR2 YYNGEE. This CDR3 comprises 16 residues. V shed 4 bases and J 9 bases; nucleotides not matched to a gene: 16.

The chain uses TRBV5-1 and TRBJ2-7; TRBD2 matches at 10 bases. Germline V gene sequence: CDR1 SGHRS, CDR2 YFSETQ. V shed 4 bases, J shed 5 bases, and the junction held 9 bases outside the gene matches. The length of the CDR3 is 15 residues. CDR3 DNA sequence: TGCGCCAGCAGCCCTACGCTAGCGGGAGCCCACGAGCAGTACTTC. This encodes CASSPTLAGAHEQYF. Filled out from reference TRBV5-1 and TRBJ2-7, the complete variable domain reads KAGVTQTPRYLIKTRGQQVTLSCSPISGHRSVSWYQQTPGQGLQFLFEYFSETQRNKGNFPGRFSGRQFSNSRSEMNVSTLELGDSALYLCASSPTLAGAHEQYFGPGTRLTVT.

The chain couples TRBV5-4 to TRBJ1-4; 9 nucleotides align to TRBD1. Unmatched junction bases numbered 7, after V lost 0 bases and J lost 7 bases. From germline, CDR1 is SGHNT and CDR2 YYREEE (reference sequence). The length of the CDR3 is 16 residues. In DNA form, the CDR3 reads TGTGCCAGCAGCTTGGGGCCGGGACAGGGAAGTGAAAAACTGTTTTTT. Translated, it gives CASSLGPGQGSEKLFF. Based on the CDR3 plus reference TRBV5-4 and TRBJ1-4, the full variable domain is ETGVTQSPTHLIKTRGQQVTLRCSSQSGHNTVSWYQQALGQGPQFIFQYYREEENGRGNFPPRFSGLQFPNYSSELNVNALELDDSALYLCASSLGPGQGSEKLFFGSGTQLSVL.

The genes are TRBV2 and TRBJ1-4; TRBD1 is a possible D gene (6 bases). The CDR3 is 15 amino acids. With 5 bases removed from V and 6 bases from J, the gap between germline ends came to 16 bases. CDR1 is SNHLY, CDR2 FYNNEI, per germline. The CDR3 spells CASSWSQGYYEKLFF. The CDR3 nucleotides read TGTGCCAGCAGTTGGTCACAGGGATATTATGAAAAACTGTTTTTT.

V and J are TRBV18 and TRBJ2-5, with D perhaps matching TRBD1 (5 bases). Germline CDR1 is KGHSH and CDR2 is LQKENI. The CDR3 spans 15 residues. V lost 4 bases to trimming and J lost 2 bases, with 14 bases between them. As DNA, the CDR3 is TGTGCCAGCTCACTACAACAGGCCACGCAAGAGACCCAGTACTTC. This sequence encodes CASSLQQATQETQYF.

This clone showed up just once. The chain is built from TRBV6-4 and TRBJ1-3, with unresolved D. V gave up 1 base and J gave up 3 bases, with 16 bases separating them. There are 17 residues in the CDR3. In germline, CDR1 is MRHNA, CDR2 SNTAGT. The chain's CDR3 is CASSDLRVRLGGNTIYF. In DNA, the CDR3 is TGTGCCAGCAGTGACTTGCGGGTGAGGCTTGGTGGAAACACCATATATTTT.

The CDR3 reads CASSQDVTGVVYGYTF. The CDR3 DNA is TGCGCCAGCAGCCAAGATGTTACGGGGGTAGTCTATGGCTACACCTTC. The chain has TRBV4-1 and TRBJ1-2; weak D call: TRBD1 (5 bases). The CDR3 loop spans 16 amino acids. Trimming took 0 bases from V and 4 from J, leaving 15 bases between them. From germline, CDR1 is MGHRA and CDR2 YSYEKL.

The chain carries TRBV9 and TRBJ2-1; tentative D call: TRBD1 (6 bases). The CDR3 sequence is 15 residues long. The germline V and J ends were trimmed by 3 bases and 1 base, with 11 bases remaining between them. The germline gives CDR1 SGDLS, CDR2 YYNGEE. CDR3 protein: CASSAIGTSYNEQFF. DNA for the CDR3: TGTGCCAGCAGCGCCATCGGGACATCCTACAATGAGCAGTTCTTC.

V gene TRBV20-1 combines with J gene TRBJ1-4, with D tentatively TRBD1 (6 bases). V lost 3 bases and J lost 2, with 13 bases in between. CDR3 length: 15 amino acids. The germline gives CDR1 DFQATT, CDR2 SNEGSKA (reference sequence). This CDR3 reads CSASRQGQTNEKLFF. The CDR3 DNA reads TGCAGTGCTAGTCGGCAGGGGCAGACTAATGAAAAACTGTTTTTT.

This clone was seen more than once but under ten times. This CDR3 is also generated by other DNA sequences in the sample. The genes are TRBV6-4 and TRBJ2-1, with TRBD2 identical over 10 bases. V was pared by 5 bases and J by 7 bases, with 8 bases of the junction left unmatched. The CDR3 length is 15 residues. Germline V gene data show CDR1 as MRHNA and CDR2 as SNTAGT. CDR3 sequence (DNA): TGTGCCAGCAGTCCCACAAGCGGGAGGGGGAATGAGCAGTTCTTC. Translating gives CASSPTSGRGNEQFF.

The chain uses TRBV14 and TRBJ2-3; 12 nucleotides agree with TRBD2. With V trimmed by 4 bases and J by 2 bases, 4 bases remained unmatched. The V gene's germline CDR1 is SGHDN and CDR2 FVKESK. This CDR3 is 16 amino acids long. The CDR3 nucleotides read TGTGCCAGCAGCCCTCTAGCGGGAGGGTTCACAGATACGCAGTATTTT. Protein product: CASSPLAGGFTDTQYF.

The chain is built from TRBV7-9 and TRBJ1-1; 9 nucleotides align to TRBD1. Germline assignment: CDR1 SEHNR and CDR2 FQNEAQ (reference sequence). The CDR3 consists of 15 residues. Losses at the gene ends were 6 bases for V and 10 bases for J; bases not matched to a gene: 15. The CDR3 nucleotides are TGTGCCAGCAGTCGGACAGGGGAAAGGCTGTATGGAGCTTTCTTT. Its protein is CASSRTGERLYGAFF.

The chain recombines TRBV30 with TRBJ2-7; TRBD2 agrees at 15 bases. J was trimmed by 4 bases and V by 6 bases; bases with no gene match: 1. Germline values: CDR1 GTSNPN, CDR2 SVGIG (reference sequence). The CDR3 has 13 amino acids. The CDR3 bases are TGTGCCTGTGGGACTAGCGGGAGGTACGAGCAGTACTTC. Translated, it gives CACGTSGRYEQYF. The variable domain in full, with the rest retrieved from reference TRBV30 and TRBJ2-7, is SQTIHQWPATLVQPVGSPLSLECTVEGTSNPNLYWYRQAAGRGLQLLFYSVGIGQISSEVPQNLSASRPQDRQFILSSKKLLLSDSGFYLCACGTSGRYEQYFGPGTRLTVT.

The CDR3 region is CASSLKGQGASWNTEAFF. CDR3 bases: TGTGCCAGCAGTTTAAAGGGACAGGGGGCGAGTTGGAACACTGAAGCTTTCTTT. This chain connects TRBV27 to TRBJ1-1; 12 bases are shared with TRBD1. The length of the CDR3 is 18 residues. Per the germline V gene, CDR1 is MNHEY and CDR2 is SMNVEV (reference sequence). V shed 2 bases and J 1 base; nucleotides not matched to a gene: 8.

This sequence joins TRBV18 and TRBJ1-5, with a possible D match to TRBD1 (5 bases). Per the germline V gene, CDR1 is KGHSH and CDR2 is LQKENI. The CDR3 contains 15 residues. V was pared by 3 bases and J by 1 base, with 10 bases between. The CDR3, as DNA: TGTGCCAGCTCACCCCCAGGGCAAAGCAATCAGCCCCAGCATTTT. Amino acid sequence: CASSPPGQSNQPQHF. Filled out from reference TRBV18 and TRBJ1-5, the complete variable domain reads NAGVMQNPRHLVRRRGQEARLRCSPMKGHSHVYWYRQLPEEGLKFMVYLQKENIIDESGMPKERFSAEFPKEGPSILRIQQVVRGDSAAYFCASSPPGQSNQPQHFGDGTRLSIL.

This rearrangement joins TRBV6-6 to TRBJ1-3, with a possible D match to TRBD1 (5 bases). Germline CDR1 and CDR2: MNHNY and SVGAGI (reference sequence). There are 12 residues in the CDR3. The ends were cut back, 7 bases at V and 9 bases at J, with 13 bases in the middle. CDR3 in amino acids: CASTTTVGTIYF. CDR3 DNA sequence: TGTGCCAGCACCACGACAGTGGGCACCATATATTTT.